Sequencing of this T cell receptor (beta chain) was carried out in a study of T cell responses to AZD1222 COVID-19 vaccine. General study findings and limits: Spike-wide coverage was observed for vaccine-associated CD4 TCRs, with dominant responses at 160-218 and 743-854.

Notes on this clone: Its antigen is unknown.

Some clones are missing from TCRdb's copy, which holds only in-frame ones; the method was immunoSEQ multiplex PCR. The table shows about 180,000 clones, with about 90% occurring only once. CDR3 length equals 15 residues. Germline V lookup: CDR1 MDHEN, CDR2 SYDVKM. The V segment lost 2 bases and the J segment 9 bases; nucleotides outside the gene matches: 8. The TCR sequence derives from an adult in good health. Sample: peripheral blood, taken on day 0 of AZD1222 vaccination. V and J are TRBV28 and TRBJ1-5; TRBD1 matches at 9 bases. The DNA for the CDR3 is TGTGCCAGCAGTTTAAGGGACAGGGTATTTGGGCCCCAGCATTTT. It encodes CASSLRDRVFGPQHF.